Each of the 20 T cell receptor beta chains below was sequenced from the same sample in a study of blood T cell repertoires in COVID-19. The data were produced by immunoSEQ multiplex PCR, yet TCRdb's version contains in-frame clones alone and is incomplete. Of about 210,000 clones listed, 84% were seen once; the top ten hold 6.5% to 9%. The source material was peripheral blood. The receptors here all came from a woman between 50 and 59 years old with active or convalescent COVID-19.

The rearrangement joins TRBV9 to TRBJ2-1, with D unclear. The CDR3 spans 13 residues. Deletions cut 3 bases from V and 7 bases from J, with 11 bases between. In germline, CDR1 is SGDLS, CDR2 YYNGEE. The CDR3 reads CASSAGSSNEQFF. In nucleotides, the CDR3 is TGTGCCAGCAGCGCAGGATCCTCTAATGAGCAGTTCTTC.

The chain carries TRBV15 and TRBJ2-4; unclear D gene. Trimming stripped 0 bases from V and 0 bases from J, with 6 bases between. From germline, CDR1 is LNHNV and CDR2 YYDKDF (reference sequence). CDR3 length: 15 residues. The CDR3 sequence is CATSRDLLAKNIQYF. CDR3 coding DNA: TGTGCCACCAGCAGAGATCTATTAGCCAAAAACATTCAGTACTTC.

The chain recombines TRBV5-1 with TRBJ2-2, with TRBD1 identical over 8 bases. The J segment lost 6 bases and the V segment lost 1 base, leaving 5 bases of the junction unmatched. The CDR3 length is 15 residues. Germline CDR1 is SGHRS and CDR2 is YFSETQ. The CDR3 sequence is CASSLSRGRPGELFF. The CDR3, as DNA: TGCGCCAGCAGCTTGTCCAGGGGGCGCCCCGGGGAGCTGTTTTTT.

The chain joins TRBV18 to TRBJ1-1, with a weak D call TRBD1 (6 bases). The CDR3 length is 15 residues. The ends were cut back, 3 bases at V and 2 bases at J, with 13 bases in the middle. The germline gives CDR1 KGHSH, CDR2 LQKENI. The CDR3 coding sequence is TGTGCCAGCTCACCGTGGGGACACCAAAACACTGAAGCTTTCTTT. The encoded protein is CASSPWGHQNTEAFF.

This clone occurred a few times. The chain links TRBV25-1 to TRBJ1-1, with no clear D. This CDR3 region has 13 residues. Germline CDR1 reads MGHDK; CDR2 reads SYGVNS. The V and J ends lost 10 bases and 5 bases respectively, with 17 bases between them. CDR3: CATPSEGITEAFF. The CDR3 nucleotides read TGTGCCACCCCCAGCGAGGGAATAACTGAAGCTTTCTTT. The full variable domain, rest sourced from reference TRBV25-1 and TRBJ1-1, is EADIYQTPRYLVIGTGKKITLECSQTMGHDKMYWYQQDPGMELHLIHYSYGVNSTEKGDLSSESTVSRIRTEHFPLTLESARPSHTSQYLCATPSEGITEAFFGQGTRLTVV.

This rearrangement joins TRBV6-5 to TRBJ2-1; 8 bases are shared with TRBD2. The CDR3 spans 15 residues. CDR1 and CDR2 from the germline V gene are MNHEY and SVGAGI. The V and J ends lost 6 bases and 6 bases, in that order; junction bases with no gene match: 10. The chain's CDR3 is CASSREGGGSNEQFF. In nucleotides, the CDR3 is TGTGCCAGCAGCCGGGAGGGAGGGGGGTCCAATGAGCAGTTCTTC.

V and J are TRBV28 and TRBJ2-7, with TRBD1 as a possible D gene (5 bases). Trimming shortened V by 6 bases and J by 3 bases, and 18 bases separated the two germline ends. CDR3 length: 15 residues. Germline V gene data show CDR1 as MDHEN and CDR2 as SYDVKM. The CDR3 reads CASSPLRAGHYEQYV. The DNA for the CDR3 is TGTGCCAGCAGCCCCCTCAGAGCCGGACACTACGAGCAGTACGTC.

The chain uses TRBV6-5 and TRBJ1-3; possibly TRBD1 for D (6 bases). Trimming stripped 6 bases from V and 0 bases from J, with 12 bases between. This CDR3 contains 15 residues. Germline-derived CDR1 and CDR2 are MNHEY and SVGAGI. CDR3 region: CASRPGQSSGNTIYF. In DNA form, the CDR3 reads TGTGCCAGCAGACCCGGACAGAGCTCTGGAAACACCATATATTTT.

The chain links TRBV7-9 to TRBJ2-1, with D possibly matching TRBD1 (6 bases). This CDR3 has 11 residues. Germline V gene sequence: CDR1 SEHNR, CDR2 FQNEAQ (reference sequence). Trimming removed 5 bases at V and 15 bases at J, with 14 bases between. DNA for the CDR3: TGTGCCAGCAGCGACAGGTTGAGGCGGTTCTTC. Its protein is CASSDRLRRFF.

This clone was seen a single time. V usage is TRBV7-2 and J usage is TRBJ1-5; D ambiguous. The germline gives CDR1 SGHTA, CDR2 FQGNSA. The CDR3 is made up of 15 amino acids. Trimming removed 4 bases at V and 5 bases at J, with 15 bases between. This CDR3 is CASSSEGGRHQPQHF. CDR3 bases: TGTGCCAGCAGCTCGGAAGGAGGGCGTCATCAGCCCCAGCATTTT.

This clone was observed a few times. The sample has other DNA sequences that encode this CDR3 too. This chain uses TRBV6-1 with TRBJ1-4; 9 bases map to TRBD1. V shed 3 bases and J 7 bases; nucleotides not matched to a gene: 3. Germline CDR1 reads MNHNS; CDR2 reads SASEGT. The CDR3 totals 14 residues. CDR3 amino acids: CASSEGQGFEKLFF. The CDR3 DNA reads TGTGCCAGCAGTGAGGGACAGGGTTTTGAAAAACTGTTTTTT.

The V gene is TRBV9, the J gene TRBJ1-1; a weak D match, TRBD1 (5 bases). The V and J ends lost 7 bases and 0 bases respectively, with 13 bases between them. CDR1 is SGDLS, CDR2 YYNGEE, per germline. This CDR3 has 14 residues. The CDR3 region is CASGWGQMNTEAFF. As DNA, the CDR3 is TGTGCCAGCGGTTGGGGCCAAATGAACACTGAAGCTTTCTTT. Complete variable domain (other parts from reference TRBV9 and TRBJ1-1): DSGVTQTPKHLITATGQRVTLRCSPRSGDLSVYWYQQSLDQGLQFLIQYYNGEERAKGNILERFSAQQFPDLHSELNLSSLELGDSALYFCASGWGQMNTEAFFGQGTRLTVV.

V gene TRBV6-5 combines with J gene TRBJ1-4; 9 nucleotides agree with TRBD1. The V segment lost 6 bases and the J segment 6 bases; nucleotides outside the gene matches: 5. The CDR3 is made up of 14 amino acids. CDR1 and CDR2 from the germline V gene are MNHEY and SVGAGI. CDR3 DNA: TGTGCCAGCAGGACCGGGACAGGGCATGAAAAACTGTTTTTT. Translated, it gives CASRTGTGHEKLFF.

The J gene is TRBJ2-1, the V gene TRBV5-1, with 11 bases fitting TRBD1. CDR1 and CDR2 from the germline V gene are SGHRS and YFSETQ. J was trimmed by 6 bases and V by 3 bases; bases with no gene match: 2. The CDR3 spans 14 residues. This chain's CDR3 is CASSSGTGGNEQFF. For the CDR3, the DNA is TGCGCCAGCAGCTCCGGGACAGGGGGCAATGAGCAGTTCTTC.

J is TRBJ2-7 and V is TRBV27, with 13 bases lining up with TRBD2. Germline trimming cut 10 bases from V and 5 bases from J; bases unmatched to any gene: 11. This CDR3 is 15 amino acids long. CDR1 and CDR2 from the germline V gene are MNHEY and SMNVEV (reference sequence). In DNA, the CDR3 is TGTGCCACCTCCCAAAGGACTAGCGGGAGCGACGAGCAGTACTTC. Translated: CATSQRTSGSDEQYF.

V and J are TRBV28 and TRBJ1-6; 11 bases match TRBD1. Germline trimming cut 6 bases from V and 1 base from J; bases unmatched to any gene: 8. The CDR3 loop spans 18 amino acids. The V gene's germline CDR1 is MDHEN and CDR2 SYDVKM. CDR3 bases: TGTGCCAGCAGCCGCGGGACAGGGGGAGGGTCCTATAATTCACCCCTCCACTTT. Translation: CASSRGTGGGSYNSPLHF.

V usage is TRBV5-5 and J usage is TRBJ1-2; D is ambiguous. The CDR3 has 14 amino acids. CDR1 is SGHKS, CDR2 YYEKEE, per germline (reference sequence). The ends were cut back, 4 bases at V and 4 bases at J, with 14 bases in the middle. Here the CDR3 DNA reads TGTGCCAGCAGCATGGATGGCGACTTCTATGGCTACACCTTC. Protein: CASSMDGDFYGYTF.

This chain's CDR3 is CASSGDISGNTIYF. The DNA for the CDR3 is TGCGCCAGCAGCGGGGACATTTCTGGAAACACCATATATTTT. The chain is built from TRBV5-1 and TRBJ1-3, with TRBD1 as a possible D gene (6 bases). Germline V gene lookup returns CDR1 SGHRS and CDR2 YFSETQ. The V end was cut by 4 bases, the J end by 1 base, with 9 bases between. This CDR3 is built from 14 residues.

This rearrangement joins TRBV6-1 to TRBJ1-1; no reliable D call. V was trimmed by 3 bases and J by 11 bases, leaving 7 bases between them. The CDR3 totals 10 residues. Germline V gene sequence: CDR1 MNHNS, CDR2 SASEGT. The CDR3 is CASSERAAFF. The CDR3 DNA sequence: TGTGCCAGCAGTGAGCGAGCGGCTTTCTTT.

The chain employs TRBV19 and TRBJ1-5, with a weak D call TRBD1 (5 bases). Germline values: CDR1 LNHDA, CDR2 SQIVND (reference sequence). This CDR3 has 18 amino acids. V was trimmed by 2 bases and J by 7 bases, leaving 24 bases between them. For the CDR3, the DNA is TGTGCCAGTAGTATAAATCTTAGCGGGAAGGCCAGGGAACAGCCCCAGCATTTT. The encoded protein is CASSINLSGKAREQPQHF.